The clone carrying this T cell receptor beta chain was found a few times. The antigen is undetermined. The length of the CDR3 is 15 residues. CDR1 and CDR2 from the germline V gene are MGHRA and YSYEKL. V lost 1 base and J lost 3, with 7 bases in between. This sample was included in a study of OX40 agonist ivuxolimab in advanced cancers. Study summary: Eligibility admitted prior anti-PD-1, anti-PD-L1 or anti-CTLA-4 therapy; about 40% had some. Broader study findings: CD8+ T cells were the subset that, on average, had more expanded clones than CD4+.

Data came from immunoSEQ multiplex PCR; TCRdb stores just in-frame clones and leaves some out. The sample records some 45,000 clones, more than 75% being singletons. The source is an adult with an advanced solid tumor such as melanoma, head and neck, liver or kidney cancer. The chain couples TRBV4-1 to TRBJ1-6; D gene unclear. The source material was CD4+ or CD8+ T cells sorted from blood, sampled in a trial of the OX40 agonist ivuxolimab. CDR3 amino acids: CASSQAGFYNSPLHF. The CDR3, as DNA: TGCGCCAGCAGCCAAGCAGGATTCTATAATTCACCCCTCCACTTT.